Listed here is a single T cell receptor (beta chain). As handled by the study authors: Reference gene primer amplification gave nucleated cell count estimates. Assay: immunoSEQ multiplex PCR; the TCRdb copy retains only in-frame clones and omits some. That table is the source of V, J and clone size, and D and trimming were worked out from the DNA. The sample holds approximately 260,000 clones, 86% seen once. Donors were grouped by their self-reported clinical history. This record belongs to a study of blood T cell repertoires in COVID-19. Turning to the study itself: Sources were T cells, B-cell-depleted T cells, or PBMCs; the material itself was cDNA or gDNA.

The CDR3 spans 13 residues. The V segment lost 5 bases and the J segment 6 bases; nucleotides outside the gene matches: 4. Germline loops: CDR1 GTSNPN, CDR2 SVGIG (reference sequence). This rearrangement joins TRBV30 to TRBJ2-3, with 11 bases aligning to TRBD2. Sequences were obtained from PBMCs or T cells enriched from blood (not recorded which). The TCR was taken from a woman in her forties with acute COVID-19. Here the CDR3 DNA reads TGTGCCTGGCTAGCGGGAGGAGGGGATACGCAGTATTTT. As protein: CAWLAGGGDTQYF.